This passage covers 23 T cell receptor beta chains from one sample sequenced in a study of vaccination and CD4 T cells after COVID-19. These receptors have no identified antigens. The Oncomine TCR Beta short-read assay sequenced DNA from cultured CD4+ T cells. MiXCR was run by TCRdb on the PCR reads, yielding one entry per CDR3 protein. The sample records fewer than 15,000 distinct CDR3 sequences, around half being singletons. The treatment was: roughly 10-day PBMC culture with coronavirus spike peptide pools or control peptides (ViraFEST assay). The sequenced material came from CD4+ T cells from blood, cultured in vitro. These TCRs come from a human donor who had recovered from COVID-19.

This CDR3 is CASSVRQGGGYTF. Here the CDR3 DNA reads TGTGCCAGCAGTGTCCGACAGGGAGGAGGCTACACCTTC. The rearrangement joins TRBV2 to TRBJ1-2, with 7 bases fitting TRBD1. The CDR3 has 13 residues. Germline CDR1 SNHLY, CDR2 FYNNEI. Trimming took 4 bases from V and 8 from J; bases not matched to a gene: 7.

This clonotype was detected only a few times. The rearrangement links TRBV30 to TRBJ1-2, with TRBD1 matching over 8 bases. The germline gives CDR1 GTSNPN, CDR2 SVGIG (reference sequence). The CDR3 extends over 16 amino acids. Trimming took 1 base from V and 4 from J; bases not matched to a gene: 11. The CDR3 sequence: CAWSAVDREFGYGYTF. DNA for the CDR3: TGTGCCTGGAGTGCTGTGGACAGGGAGTTTGGCTATGGCTACACCTTC.

Here the CDR3 reads CASSLRRRGGMDAEAFF. In nucleotides, the CDR3 is TGTGCCAGCAGCCTAAGGAGGAGGGGGGGGATGGACGCTGAAGCTTTCTTT. The chain couples TRBV6-2 or TRBV6-3 to TRBJ1-1; TRBD1 might be the D (6 bases). The CDR3 spans 17 residues. V was clipped by 6 bases and J by 6 bases, with 26 bases between them. Germline V lookup: CDR1 MNHEY, CDR2 SVGEGT.

The chain has TRBV6-2 or TRBV6-3 and TRBJ2-5; possibly TRBD1 for D (6 bases). This CDR3 has 16 amino acids. Per the germline V gene, CDR1 is MNHEY and CDR2 is SVGEGT. Trimming removed 1 base at V and 2 bases at J, with 14 bases between. CDR3: CASSYYTGTQQETQYF. In DNA form, the CDR3 reads TGTGCCAGCAGTTACTATACCGGGACACAGCAAGAGACCCAGTACTTC.

This clonotype was seen just once. The chain has TRBV10-3 and TRBJ2-3; 7 nucleotides agree with TRBD2. CDR3 length: 17 residues. Germline-derived CDR1 and CDR2 are ENHRY and SYGVKD. J lost 8 bases, V lost 0 bases, and 14 bases had no gene match. The CDR3 reads CAISESNTGLVLGTQYF. The CDR3 region has the DNA TGTGCCATCAGTGAGTCGAATACAGGACTAGTGTTAGGTACGCAGTATTTT.

CDR3 DNA sequence: TGTGCCTGGAGTGTATGGGGAGGATCTGGAAACACCATATATTTT. It encodes CAWSVWGGSGNTIYF. The chain is built from TRBV30 and TRBJ1-3; D remains ambiguous. This CDR3 has 15 amino acids. The germline V and J ends were trimmed by 0 bases and 1 base, with 10 bases remaining between them. Germline V gene sequence: CDR1 GTSNPN, CDR2 SVGIG (reference sequence). Variable domain in full (rest from reference TRBV30 and TRBJ1-3): SQTIHQWPATLVQPVGSPLSLECTVEGTSNPNLYWYRQAAGRGLQLLFYSVGIGQISSEVPQNLSASRPQDRQFILSSKKLLLSDSGFYLCAWSVWGGSGNTIYFGEGSWLTVV.

In this sample, this clonotype turned up a few times. The rearrangement links TRBV27 to TRBJ1-2; no clear D. The V gene lost 1 base and the J gene lost 4 bases, with 10 bases spanning the gap. The CDR3 covers 14 residues. CDR1 is MNHEY, CDR2 SMNVEV, per germline (reference sequence). For the CDR3, the DNA is TGTGCCAGCAGTTTATATGGCACAGTCTATGGCTACACCTTC. Residues: CASSLYGTVYGYTF.

The chain has TRBV15 and TRBJ1-2; D not resolved. V gave up 0 bases and J gave up 8 bases, with 7 bases separating them. The CDR3 loop spans 12 amino acids. The germline V gene has CDR1 LNHNV and CDR2 YYDKDF (reference sequence). CDR3: CATSRDSRGYTF. CDR3 sequence (DNA): TGTGCCACCAGCAGAGATTCCCGGGGCTACACCTTC.

This clonotype was counted only a few times. The chain has TRBV7-2 and TRBJ2-2; tentative D call: TRBD2 (7 bases). The germline V gene has CDR1 SGHTA and CDR2 FQGNSA. Trimming stripped 5 bases from V and 3 bases from J, with 16 bases between. There are 16 residues in the CDR3. The chain's CDR3 is CASSARGGAYTGELFF. The CDR3, as DNA: TGTGCCAGCAGCGCCCGTGGGGGGGCGTACACCGGGGAGCTGTTTTTT.

This clonotype showed up just a few times. The gene calls are TRBV12-3 or TRBV12-4 and TRBJ1-2; maybe TRBD1 (5 bases). The CDR3 is 14 amino acids. The V end lost 4 bases, the J end lost 6 bases, and 15 bases lay between the germline ends. The CDR3 coding sequence is TGTGCCAGCAGTTCCGGGGCGCAGAAGGATGGCTACACCTTC. It yields the protein CASSSGAQKDGYTF.

The chain carries TRBV6-1 and TRBJ2-1, with 9 bases aligning to TRBD2. Germline CDR1 and CDR2: MNHNS and SASEGT. The CDR3 length is 15 residues. V trimming: 10 bases; J trimming: 5 bases; junction bases outside the gene matches: 12. This chain's CDR3 is CATSTSGSVDNEQFF. CDR3 in DNA: TGTGCCACGTCGACTAGCGGATCGGTAGACAATGAGCAGTTCTTC.

This chain joins TRBV7-9 and TRBJ2-4; D is ambiguous. There are 13 residues in the CDR3. Germline V gene sequence: CDR1 SEHNR, CDR2 FQNEAQ (reference sequence). The V and J ends lost 10 bases and 8 bases respectively, with 18 bases between them. DNA for the CDR3: TGTGCCACCAAGCAGGAAGGGATCGACATTCAGTACTTC. This translates into CATKQEGIDIQYF.

This clonotype has a handful of counts. The chain recombines TRBV11-2 with TRBJ1-1; TRBD1 is a possible D gene (5 bases). Germline V gene sequence: CDR1 SGHAT, CDR2 FQNNGV. V dropped 2 bases and J dropped 2 bases, with 9 bases sitting between them. The CDR3 loop spans 14 amino acids. Written as DNA, the CDR3 is TGTGCCAGCAGCTTAACCGACAGAAACACTGAAGCTTTCTTT. Amino acids: CASSLTDRNTEAFF.

The genes are TRBV9 and TRBJ1-2; TRBD1 aligns across 8 bases. CDR1 is SGDLS and CDR2 is YYNGEE in the germline V gene. The CDR3 totals 14 residues. Germline trimming cut 3 bases from V and 5 bases from J; bases unmatched to any gene: 6. The CDR3 region is CASSANQGAYGYTF. The CDR3 DNA sequence: TGTGCCAGCAGCGCAAACCAGGGGGCGTATGGCTACACCTTC.

The chain links TRBV6-1 to TRBJ2-2; TRBD1 matches 7 bases. CDR1 and CDR2 from the germline V gene are MNHNS and SASEGT. This CDR3 has 17 residues. V lost 6 bases, J lost 3 bases, and 13 bases stayed unmatched. CDR3: CASRPTAGGNHTGELFF. The CDR3, as DNA: TGTGCCAGCAGGCCAACTGCAGGGGGAAACCACACCGGGGAGCTGTTTTTT.

The chain recombines TRBV2 with TRBJ1-1; D gene ambiguous. Looked up from germline, CDR1 is SNHLY and CDR2 is FYNNEI. The length of the CDR3 is 14 residues. V lost 1 base and J lost 5, with 11 bases in between. The CDR3 nucleotides are TGTGCCAGCAGTGAAGTCTTCCCTGGGACTGAAGCTTTCTTT. Protein product: CASSEVFPGTEAFF.

This chain connects TRBV10-3 to TRBJ1-2; no clear D. V lost 6 bases, J lost 2 bases, and 13 bases lay in between. Germline CDR1 ENHRY, CDR2 SYGVKD. This CDR3 has 14 residues. In nucleotides, the CDR3 is TGTGCCATCAGCCCTAGCGGGGTGAACTATGGCTACACCTTC. The encoded protein is CAISPSGVNYGYTF.

The V and J genes are TRBV25-1 and TRBJ2-3; TRBD1 might be the D (5 bases). Trimming took off 4 bases at V and 4 bases at J, with 12 bases between the two ends. The CDR3 covers 14 residues. Germline V gene lookup returns CDR1 MGHDK and CDR2 SYGVNS. The CDR3 DNA reads as TGTGCCAGCAGTGCGACAGCAGCAGCAGATACGCAGTATTTT. Its protein is CASSATAAADTQYF.

The chain uses TRBV15 and TRBJ2-1; possibly TRBD2 for D (6 bases). The CDR3 sequence is 16 residues long. Germline values: CDR1 LNHNV, CDR2 YYDKDF (reference sequence). V was shortened by 5 bases and J by 8 bases, with 22 bases between the two germline ends. The CDR3 nucleotides read TGTGCCACCAGCTCCCTCGGAGGGGCGGAGGTCGATGAGCAGTTCTTC. It translates to CATSSLGGAEVDEQFF.

The chain recombines TRBV12-3 or TRBV12-4 with TRBJ1-1; 7 nucleotides agree with TRBD1. J was trimmed by 4 bases and V by 3 bases; bases with no gene match: 14. This CDR3 has 17 residues. CDR3 region: CASSLPTHRGRGTEAFF. The DNA for the CDR3 is TGTGCCAGCAGTTTGCCCACTCACAGGGGAAGAGGCACTGAAGCTTTCTTT.

This clonotype was seen a few times. The chain is built from TRBV4-1 and TRBJ1-5, with 7 bases lining up with TRBD1. Germline V CDR1 and CDR2: MGHRA, YSYEKL. V trimming: 6 bases; J trimming: 2 bases; junction bases outside the gene matches: 4. The CDR3 is made up of 14 amino acids. The CDR3 sequence: CASSDRVRNQPQHF. The CDR3 DNA reads TGCGCCAGCAGTGACAGGGTGCGCAATCAGCCCCAGCATTTT.

The chain has TRBV7-2 and TRBJ2-3; the D call may be TRBD1 or TRBD2 (5 bases each). The V and J ends lost 3 bases and 4 bases respectively, with 14 bases between them. Per germline, CDR1 SGHTA and CDR2 FQGNSA. This CDR3 comprises 15 residues. The CDR3 loop reads CASSLRAVGADTQYF. CDR3 bases: TGTGCCAGCAGCTTGCGGGCCGTGGGGGCAGATACGCAGTATTTT. Full variable domain (remainder filled in from reference TRBV7-2 and TRBJ2-3): GAGVSQSPSNKVTEKGKDVELRCDPISGHTALYWYRQSLGQGLEFLIYFQGNSAPDKSGLPSDRFSAERTGGSVSTLTIQRTQQEDSAVYLCASSLRAVGADTQYFGPGTRLTVL.

The rearrangement joins TRBV10-2 to TRBJ2-3; D might be TRBD2 (6 bases). This CDR3 is built from 16 residues. CDR1 and CDR2 from the germline V gene are WSHSY and SAAADI. Trimming took 6 bases from V and 1 from J, leaving 17 bases between them. Here the CDR3 DNA reads TGCGCCAGCAGGGTCCTGGGGGGTAGGGGCACAGATACGCAGTATTTT. Translating gives CASRVLGGRGTDTQYF.